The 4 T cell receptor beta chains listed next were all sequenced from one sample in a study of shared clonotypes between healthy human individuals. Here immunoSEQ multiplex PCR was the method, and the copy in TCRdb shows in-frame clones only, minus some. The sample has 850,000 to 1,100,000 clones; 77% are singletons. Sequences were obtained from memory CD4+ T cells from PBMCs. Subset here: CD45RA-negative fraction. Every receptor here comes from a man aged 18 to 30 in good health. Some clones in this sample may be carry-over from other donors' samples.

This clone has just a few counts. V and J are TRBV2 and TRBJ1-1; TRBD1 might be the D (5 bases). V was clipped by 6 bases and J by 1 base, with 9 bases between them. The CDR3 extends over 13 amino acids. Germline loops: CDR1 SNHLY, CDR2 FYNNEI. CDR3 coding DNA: TGTGCCAGCAGGGATGACAGGAACACTGAAGCTTTCTTT. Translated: CASRDDRNTEAFF.

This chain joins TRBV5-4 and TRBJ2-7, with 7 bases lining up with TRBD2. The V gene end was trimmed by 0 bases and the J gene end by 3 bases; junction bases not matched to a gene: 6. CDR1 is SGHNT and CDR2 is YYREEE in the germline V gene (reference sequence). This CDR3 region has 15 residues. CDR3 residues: CASSLVGGEGYEQYF. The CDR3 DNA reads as TGTGCCAGCAGCTTGGTTGGAGGGGAGGGCTACGAGCAGTACTTC.

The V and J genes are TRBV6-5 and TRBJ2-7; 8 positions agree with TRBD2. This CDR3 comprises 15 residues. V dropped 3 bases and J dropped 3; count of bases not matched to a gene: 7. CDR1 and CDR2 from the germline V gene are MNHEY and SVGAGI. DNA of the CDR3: TGTGCCAGCAGTTATTCCGGGACTAGTGGCTACGAGCAGTACTTC. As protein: CASSYSGTSGYEQYF.

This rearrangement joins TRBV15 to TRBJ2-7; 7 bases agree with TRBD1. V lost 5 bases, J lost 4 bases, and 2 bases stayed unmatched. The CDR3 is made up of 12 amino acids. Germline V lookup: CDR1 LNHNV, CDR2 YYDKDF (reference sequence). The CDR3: CATSPQGYEQYF. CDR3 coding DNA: TGTGCCACCAGCCCACAGGGGTACGAGCAGTACTTC.